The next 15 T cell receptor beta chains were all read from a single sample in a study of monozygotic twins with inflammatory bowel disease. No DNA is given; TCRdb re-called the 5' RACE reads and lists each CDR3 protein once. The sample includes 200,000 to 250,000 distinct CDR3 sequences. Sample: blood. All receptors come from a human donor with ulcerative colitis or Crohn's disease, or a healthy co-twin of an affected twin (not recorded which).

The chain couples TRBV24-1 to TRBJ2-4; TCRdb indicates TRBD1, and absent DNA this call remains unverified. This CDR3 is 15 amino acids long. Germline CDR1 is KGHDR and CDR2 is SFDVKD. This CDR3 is CATSDGGQGAHIQYF.

CDR3 loop: CASSPWGSSYNEQFF. The chain is built from TRBV19 and TRBJ2-1. CDR1 is LNHDA, CDR2 SQIVND, per germline (reference sequence). The CDR3 spans 15 residues.

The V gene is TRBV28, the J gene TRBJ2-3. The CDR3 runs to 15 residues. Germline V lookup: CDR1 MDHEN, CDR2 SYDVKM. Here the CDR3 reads CASRPLLPSTDTQYF.

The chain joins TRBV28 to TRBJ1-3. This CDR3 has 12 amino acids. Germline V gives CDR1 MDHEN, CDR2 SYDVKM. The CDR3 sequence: CASISSGNTIYF.

The CDR3 is CSASPYNEQFF. The chain employs TRBV20-1 and TRBJ2-1. Germline loops: CDR1 DFQATT, CDR2 SNEGSKA (reference sequence). The CDR3 runs to 11 residues.

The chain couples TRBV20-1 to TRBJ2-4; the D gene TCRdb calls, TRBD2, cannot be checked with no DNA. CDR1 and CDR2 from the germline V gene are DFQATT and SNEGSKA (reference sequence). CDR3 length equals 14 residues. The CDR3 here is CSAGAGGNPYMQYF.

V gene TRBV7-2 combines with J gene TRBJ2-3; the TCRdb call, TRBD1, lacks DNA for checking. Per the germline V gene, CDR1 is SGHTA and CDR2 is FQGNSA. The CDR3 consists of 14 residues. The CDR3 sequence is CASSLGGFTDTQYF. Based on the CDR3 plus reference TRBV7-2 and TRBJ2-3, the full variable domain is GAGVSQSPSNKVTEKGKDVELRCDPISGHTALYWYRQSLGQGLEFLIYFQGNSAPDKSGLPSDRFSAERTGGSVSTLTIQRTQQEDSAVYLCASSLGGFTDTQYFGPGTRLTVL.

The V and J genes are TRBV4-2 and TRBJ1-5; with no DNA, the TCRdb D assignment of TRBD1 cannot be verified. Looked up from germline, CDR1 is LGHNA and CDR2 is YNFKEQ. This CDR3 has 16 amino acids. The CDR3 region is CASSQDGDRGNQPQHF.

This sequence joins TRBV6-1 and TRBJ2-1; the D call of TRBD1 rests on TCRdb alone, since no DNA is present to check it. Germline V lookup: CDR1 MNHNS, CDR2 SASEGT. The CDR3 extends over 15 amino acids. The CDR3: CASSTAGVGYNEQFF.

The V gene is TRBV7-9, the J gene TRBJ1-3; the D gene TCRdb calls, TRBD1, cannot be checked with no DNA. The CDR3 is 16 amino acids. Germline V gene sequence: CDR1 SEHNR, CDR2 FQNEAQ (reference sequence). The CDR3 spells CASSLVIGGTGNTIYF.

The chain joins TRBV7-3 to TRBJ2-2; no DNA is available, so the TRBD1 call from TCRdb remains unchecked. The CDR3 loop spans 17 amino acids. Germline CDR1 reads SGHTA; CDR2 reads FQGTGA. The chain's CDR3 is CASSLTTGLTGTGELFF. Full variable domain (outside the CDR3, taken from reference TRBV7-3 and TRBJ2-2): GAGVSQTPSNKVTEKGKYVELRCDPISGHTALYWYRQSLGQGPEFLIYFQGTGAADDSGLPNDRFFAVRPEGSVSTLKIQRTERGDSAVYLCASSLTTGLTGTGELFFGEGSRLTVL.

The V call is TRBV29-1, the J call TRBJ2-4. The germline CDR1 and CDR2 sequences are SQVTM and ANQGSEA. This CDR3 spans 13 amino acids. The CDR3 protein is CSVVPENKNIQYF.

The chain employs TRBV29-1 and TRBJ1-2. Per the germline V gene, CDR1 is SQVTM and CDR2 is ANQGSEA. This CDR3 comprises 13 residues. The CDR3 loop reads CSVLTIAGYGYTF.

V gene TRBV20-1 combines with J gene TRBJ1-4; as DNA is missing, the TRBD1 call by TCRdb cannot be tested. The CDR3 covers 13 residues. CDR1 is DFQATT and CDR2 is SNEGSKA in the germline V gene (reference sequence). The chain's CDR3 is CSAHSGHNEKLFF.

CDR3 in amino acids: CASSPAEAAGYTF. The V gene is TRBV11-1, the J gene TRBJ1-2. The CDR3 totals 13 residues. Germline V gives CDR1 SGHAT, CDR2 FQDESV (reference sequence).